The 32 T cell receptor beta chains listed next were all sequenced from one sample in a study of shared clonotypes between healthy human individuals. Produced via immunoSEQ multiplex PCR; TCRdb's table is partial and in-frame only. The table includes 550,000 to 850,000 clones, roughly 70% detected once. Material: memory CD4+ T cells sorted from blood. Subset of the sample: CD45RA-negative fraction. All receptors come from a woman aged 30 to 39 in good health.

This sequence joins TRBV29-1 and TRBJ2-5; D call uncertain. CDR3 length equals 11 residues. Trimming took 3 bases from V and 3 from J, leaving 5 bases between them. Germline-derived CDR1 and CDR2 are SQVTM and ANQGSEA. The CDR3 DNA follows: TGCAGCGTTGAGGGTGAAGAGACCCAGTACTTC. Translating gives CSVEGEETQYF.

The chain has TRBV28 and TRBJ1-3; D remains ambiguous. CDR3 length: 12 amino acids. Germline V lookup: CDR1 MDHEN, CDR2 SYDVKM. Trimming cost V 4 bases and J 5 bases, with 6 bases left between them. Written as DNA, the CDR3 is TGTGCCAGCAGTTGGAGTAGAAACACCATATATTTT. Residues: CASSWSRNTIYF.

This chain links TRBV6-5 with TRBJ2-5; tentatively, D is TRBD1 or TRBD2 (5 bases each). Germline V gives CDR1 MNHEY, CDR2 SVGAGI. This CDR3 spans 9 amino acids. V was cut by 11 bases and J by 4 bases, with 5 bases left in between. The CDR3 DNA follows: TGTGCCGGGGGAGAGACCCAGTACTTC. Translated: CAGGETQYF.

This chain connects TRBV28 to TRBJ1-5, with 7 nucleotides matching TRBD1. Per germline, CDR1 MDHEN and CDR2 SYDVKM. This CDR3 has 14 amino acids. V shed 6 bases and J 8 bases; nucleotides not matched to a gene: 10. CDR3 amino acids: CASSPTGAREPQHF. In nucleotides, the CDR3 is TGTGCCAGCAGCCCAACAGGGGCCAGGGAGCCCCAGCATTTT.

The chain recombines TRBV5-6 with TRBJ2-2, with 8 nucleotides matching TRBD2. Looked up from germline, CDR1 is SGHDT and CDR2 is YYEEEE. The CDR3 totals 15 residues. The V gene end was trimmed by 3 bases and the J gene end by 0 bases; junction bases not matched to a gene: 1. Here the CDR3 reads CASSWGLANTGELFF. The DNA of the CDR3 is TGTGCCAGCAGCTGGGGACTAGCGAACACCGGGGAGCTGTTTTTT. The full variable domain, in which reference TRBV5-6 and TRBJ2-2 provide the parts outside the CDR3, is DAGVTQSPTHLIKTRGQQVTLRCSPKSGHDTVSWYQQALGQGPQFIFQYYEEEERQRGNFPDRFSGHQFPNYSSELNVNALLLGDSALYLCASSWGLANTGELFFGEGSRLTVL.

The rearrangement links TRBV27 to TRBJ2-5; D not certain. The CDR3 extends over 13 amino acids. Germline CDR1 is MNHEY and CDR2 is SMNVEV (reference sequence). Deletions cut 3 bases from V and 5 bases from J, with 10 bases between. The CDR3 DNA is TGTGCCAGCAGTTTCCCTGGGCGGGAGACCCAGTACTTC. Amino acids: CASSFPGRETQYF.

The chain combines TRBV27 with TRBJ2-3; tentatively, D is TRBD1 (6 bases). CDR1 and CDR2 (germline): MNHEY, SMNVEV (reference sequence). This CDR3 contains 14 residues. The V gene lost 5 bases and the J gene lost 6 bases, with 15 bases spanning the gap. CDR3 bases: TGTGCCAGCAGTCCATCCTACAGGGAGGATACGCAGTATTTT. Translating it yields CASSPSYREDTQYF.

V and J are TRBV11-2 and TRBJ2-1; D not resolved. CDR1 and CDR2 (germline): SGHAT, FQNNGV. V dropped 2 bases and J dropped 8 bases, with 10 bases sitting between them. The CDR3 covers 13 residues. The CDR3: CASSLRAGYEQFF. The CDR3 DNA follows: TGTGCCAGCAGCTTAAGGGCTGGCTATGAGCAGTTCTTC. Looking up the rest from reference TRBV11-2 and TRBJ2-1 gives the full variable domain: EAGVAQSPRYKIIEKRQSVAFWCNPISGHATLYWYQQILGQGPKLLIQFQNNGVVDDSQLPKDRFSAERLKGVDSTLKIQPAKLEDSAVYLCASSLRAGYEQFFGPGTRLTVL.

Here the CDR3 DNA reads TGTGCCAGCAGTGAAGGACAGGGATCTAGCAATCAGCCCCAGCATTTT. Amino acid sequence: CASSEGQGSSNQPQHF. The genes are TRBV25-1 and TRBJ1-5, with TRBD1 matching 8 bases. From germline, CDR1 is MGHDK and CDR2 SYGVNS. The junction had 3 bases not matched to a gene; V was cut back by 2 bases and J by 0 bases. The CDR3 length is 16 residues.

V usage is TRBV4-1 and J usage is TRBJ2-1; 8 nucleotides line up with TRBD2. V shed 4 bases and J 7 bases; nucleotides not matched to a gene: 15. The CDR3 is 17 residues long. Germline V gene data show CDR1 as MGHRA and CDR2 as YSYEKL. CDR3 region: CASSRSISGIFDNEQFF. CDR3 bases: TGCGCCAGCAGCCGATCGATTAGCGGGATTTTTGATAATGAGCAGTTCTTC.

The genes are TRBV5-4 and TRBJ2-7, with D tentatively TRBD2 (7 bases). The CDR3 spans 16 residues. Germline lookup yields CDR1 SGHNT and CDR2 YYREEE (reference sequence). Trimming removed 4 bases at V and 2 bases at J, with 19 bases between. The CDR3 coding sequence is TGTGCCAGCAGCCCAAAGGGGGGGGACCAAGCCTACGAGCAGTACTTC. It translates to CASSPKGGDQAYEQYF. Combining the CDR3 with reference TRBV5-4 and TRBJ2-7 gives the whole variable domain ETGVTQSPTHLIKTRGQQVTLRCSSQSGHNTVSWYQQALGQGPQFIFQYYREEENGRGNFPPRFSGLQFPNYSSELNVNALELDDSALYLCASSPKGGDQAYEQYFGPGTRLTVT.

The chain links TRBV2 to TRBJ2-1; D may be TRBD1 or TRBD2 (6 bases each). V was pared by 9 bases and J by 6 bases, with 18 bases between. The CDR3 length is 14 residues. Germline CDR1 SNHLY, CDR2 FYNNEI. CDR3 region: CASEGGFPSNEQFF. CDR3 in DNA: TGTGCCAGTGAGGGGGGATTCCCGAGCAATGAGCAGTTCTTC.

The chain links TRBV19 to TRBJ2-7; 8 positions match TRBD2. The CDR3 sequence is 14 residues long. V dropped 3 bases and J dropped 4; count of bases not matched to a gene: 5. Germline V gene sequence: CDR1 LNHDA, CDR2 SQIVND (reference sequence). The CDR3 sequence: CASSMPGRGYEQYF. The CDR3 bases are TGTGCCAGTAGTATGCCCGGGAGGGGGTACGAGCAGTACTTC.

The V gene is TRBV11-2, the J gene TRBJ2-7, with 10 nucleotides matching TRBD2. With 4 bases clipped from V and 0 bases from J, the junction kept 9 bases outside the gene matches. This CDR3 region has 17 residues. Germline loops: CDR1 SGHAT, CDR2 FQNNGV. The CDR3, as DNA: TGTGCCAGCAGCTCTAACGCAGCGGGGGGGAGCTCCTACGAGCAGTACTTC. This gives the protein CASSSNAAGGSSYEQYF. The full variable domain, completed using reference TRBV11-2 and TRBJ2-7, is EAGVAQSPRYKIIEKRQSVAFWCNPISGHATLYWYQQILGQGPKLLIQFQNNGVVDDSQLPKDRFSAERLKGVDSTLKIQPAKLEDSAVYLCASSSNAAGGSSYEQYFGPGTRLTVT.

The chain joins TRBV6-1 to TRBJ1-2; D is perhaps TRBD1 (6 bases). The V end was cut by 9 bases, the J end by 5 bases, with 16 bases between. This CDR3 comprises 13 residues. Germline V CDR1 and CDR2: MNHNS, SASEGT. The CDR3 region has the DNA TGTGCCAGTAGCTTCGAGGGGGGGTATGGCTACACCTTC. This translates into CASSFEGGYGYTF.

This clone showed up just a few times. The rearrangement links TRBV28 to TRBJ1-2; D possibly corresponds to TRBD1 (5 bases). This CDR3 region has 14 residues. Germline CDR1 and CDR2: MDHEN and SYDVKM. Trimming shortened V by 6 bases and J by 3 bases, and 14 bases separated the two germline ends. Written as DNA, the CDR3 is TGTGCCAGCAGCCTATTGGGGACCGACTATGGCTACACCTTC. It translates to CASSLLGTDYGYTF.

V gene TRBV14 combines with J gene TRBJ2-2; TRBD2 matches 10 bases. Germline values: CDR1 SGHDN, CDR2 FVKESK. The V gene end was trimmed by 1 base and the J gene end by 5 bases; junction bases not matched to a gene: 7. The CDR3 totals 17 residues. CDR3 in amino acids: CASSQGVLAGRTGELFF. CDR3 DNA sequence: TGTGCCAGCAGCCAAGGGGTACTAGCGGGAAGGACCGGGGAGCTGTTTTTT.

V gene TRBV6-1 combines with J gene TRBJ1-2; D not certain. Between the trimmed V and J ends, which lost 2 bases and 6 bases, there was a span of 10 bases. CDR3 length equals 13 residues. Per germline, CDR1 MNHNS and CDR2 SASEGT. CDR3: CASSEQPRHGYTF. The CDR3 bases are TGTGCCAGCAGTGAACAACCCCGGCATGGCTACACCTTC.

V gene TRBV7-9 combines with J gene TRBJ1-1; D unclear. CDR3 size: 15 residues. The V gene's germline CDR1 is SEHNR and CDR2 FQNEAQ (reference sequence). The V and J ends lost 5 bases and 1 base respectively, with 14 bases between them. This CDR3 is CASSHKGRKNTEAFF. For the CDR3, the DNA is TGTGCCAGCAGCCACAAAGGGAGGAAGAACACTGAAGCTTTCTTT.

The rearrangement uses TRBV27 and TRBJ2-7; 7 bases fit TRBD2. With V trimmed by 5 bases and J by 8 bases, 12 bases remained unmatched. The CDR3 runs to 14 residues. Germline V gene data show CDR1 as MNHEY and CDR2 as SMNVEV (reference sequence). The CDR3 DNA is TGTGCCAGCAGTAGGGGAGGGGCCCACGGAAAGCAGTACTTC. Translation: CASSRGGAHGKQYF.

The chain links TRBV5-8 to TRBJ1-2, with 9 bases identical to TRBD1. V trimming: 10 bases; J trimming: 8 bases; junction bases outside the gene matches: 9. The CDR3 runs 12 residues. CDR1 SGHTS and CDR2 YDEGEE come from the germline V gene. The chain's CDR3 is CAGGTGPRGYTF. CDR3 coding DNA: TGTGCCGGGGGGACAGGGCCGAGGGGCTACACCTTC.

The rearrangement uses TRBV2 and TRBJ1-5; D gene ambiguous. The CDR3 is made up of 13 amino acids. Per the germline V gene, CDR1 is SNHLY and CDR2 is FYNNEI. V lost 8 bases to trimming and J lost 4 bases, with 12 bases between them. The CDR3, as DNA: TGTGCCAGCGGCAAACTCATGAATCAGCCCCAGCATTTT. Translation gives CASGKLMNQPQHF.

The CDR3: CASSELRRSTYGYTF. The DNA of the CDR3 is TGCGCCAGCAGTGAGCTCAGAAGATCGACCTATGGCTACACCTTC. This rearrangement joins TRBV10-1 to TRBJ1-2; D unclear. CDR1 and CDR2 (germline): WNHNN, SYGVQD (reference sequence). Between the trimmed V and J ends, which lost 2 bases and 4 bases, there was a span of 14 bases. The CDR3 has 15 residues.

J is TRBJ1-5 and V is TRBV29-1; possibly TRBD1 for D (5 bases). The CDR3 sequence is 13 residues long. Trimming removed 7 bases from V and 0 bases from J, with 10 bases in between. Germline V CDR1 and CDR2: SQVTM, ANQGSEA. The CDR3 region is CSAQGNSNQPQHF. The CDR3 DNA sequence: TGCAGCGCCCAGGGTAATAGCAATCAGCCCCAGCATTTT.

The chain links TRBV7-6 to TRBJ2-7, with 10 bases lining up with TRBD2. The V gene end was trimmed by 2 bases and the J gene end by 7 bases; junction bases not matched to a gene: 5. Germline CDR1 is SGHVS and CDR2 is FNYEAQ. The CDR3 is 14 amino acids. The CDR3 nucleotides are TGTGCCAGCAGCTTACTAGCGGGAGTAGGGGAGCAGTACTTC. Amino acid sequence: CASSLLAGVGEQYF.

This clone was counted only a few times. The chain couples TRBV2 to TRBJ2-7; D not resolved. There are 13 residues in the CDR3. V lost 7 bases to trimming and J lost 3 bases, with 13 bases between them. Per germline, CDR1 SNHLY and CDR2 FYNNEI. CDR3 loop: CASNWQIDYEQYF. The CDR3 DNA is TGTGCCAGCAATTGGCAGATTGACTACGAGCAGTACTTC.

This chain connects TRBV6-5 to TRBJ1-5, with D possibly matching TRBD1 (6 bases). The CDR3 has 14 residues. Germline CDR1 is MNHEY and CDR2 is SVGAGI. V was clipped by 3 bases and J by 5 bases, with 11 bases between them. For the CDR3, the DNA is TGTGCCAGCAGTTATGGCAGGGGCCATCAGCCCCAGCATTTT. This gives the protein CASSYGRGHQPQHF.

The rearrangement joins TRBV7-6 to TRBJ1-1; D may be TRBD1 (6 bases). The germline V and J ends were trimmed by 7 bases and 2 bases, with 11 bases remaining between them. Germline CDR1 SGHVS, CDR2 FNYEAQ. The CDR3 runs 13 residues. The CDR3 here is CASMGGSNTEAFF. As DNA, the CDR3 is TGTGCCAGCATGGGGGGCTCCAACACTGAAGCTTTCTTT.

The chain combines TRBV10-3 with TRBJ1-2; no clear D gene. The CDR3 is made up of 11 amino acids. Trimming left V 2 bases short and J 8 bases short, with 6 bases between. Per germline, CDR1 ENHRY and CDR2 SYGVKD. CDR3 nucleotides: TGTGCCATCAGTGAGAATAACGGCTACACCTTC. Its protein product is CAISENNGYTF.

V and J are TRBV5-6 and TRBJ2-2, with TRBD1 identical over 8 bases. CDR1 SGHDT and CDR2 YYEEEE come from the germline V gene. The V segment lost 3 bases and the J segment 3 bases; nucleotides outside the gene matches: 4. This CDR3 has 15 amino acids. The CDR3 nucleotides are TGTGCCAGCAGCTGGGTGGGACAGGACACCGGGGAGCTGTTTTTT. Its protein is CASSWVGQDTGELFF. Filled out from reference TRBV5-6 and TRBJ2-2, the complete variable domain reads DAGVTQSPTHLIKTRGQQVTLRCSPKSGHDTVSWYQQALGQGPQFIFQYYEEEERQRGNFPDRFSGHQFPNYSSELNVNALLLGDSALYLCASSWVGQDTGELFFGEGSRLTVL.

The chain combines TRBV10-3 with TRBJ1-2; possibly TRBD1 for D (5 bases). This CDR3 has 17 residues. Trimming cost V 0 bases and J 6 bases, with 20 bases left between them. Looked up from germline, CDR1 is ENHRY and CDR2 is SYGVKD. The CDR3: CAISESWGSLIGDGYTF. In DNA, the CDR3 is TGTGCCATCAGTGAGTCGTGGGGCAGTCTAATAGGGGATGGCTACACCTTC.

This chain uses TRBV7-2 with TRBJ2-7, with 7 bases aligning to TRBD1. The CDR3 is made up of 15 amino acids. CDR1 SGHTA and CDR2 FQGNSA come from the germline V gene. J was trimmed by 6 bases and V by 4 bases; bases with no gene match: 12. The CDR3 loop is CASSSNALTGSEQYF. CDR3 in DNA: TGTGCCAGCAGCTCTAACGCCCTGACAGGGTCCGAGCAGTACTTC.